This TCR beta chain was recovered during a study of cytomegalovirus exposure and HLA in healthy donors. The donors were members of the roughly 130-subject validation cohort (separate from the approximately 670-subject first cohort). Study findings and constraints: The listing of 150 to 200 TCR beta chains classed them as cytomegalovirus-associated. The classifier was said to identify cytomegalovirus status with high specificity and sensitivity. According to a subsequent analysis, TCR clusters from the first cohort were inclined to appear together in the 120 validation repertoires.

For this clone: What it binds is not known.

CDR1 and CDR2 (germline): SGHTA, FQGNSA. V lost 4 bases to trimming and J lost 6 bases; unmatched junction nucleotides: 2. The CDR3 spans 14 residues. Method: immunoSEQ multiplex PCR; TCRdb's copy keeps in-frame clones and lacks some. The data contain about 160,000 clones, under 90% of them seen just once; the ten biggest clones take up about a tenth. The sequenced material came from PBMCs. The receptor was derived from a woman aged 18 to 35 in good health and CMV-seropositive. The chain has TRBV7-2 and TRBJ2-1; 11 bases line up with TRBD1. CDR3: CASSSGTGGNEQFF. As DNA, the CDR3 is TGTGCCAGCAGCTCCGGGACAGGGGGCAATGAGCAGTTCTTC. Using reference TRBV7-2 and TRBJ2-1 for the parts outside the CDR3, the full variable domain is GAGVSQSPSNKVTEKGKDVELRCDPISGHTALYWYRQSLGQGLEFLIYFQGNSAPDKSGLPSDRFSAERTGGSVSTLTIQRTQQEDSAVYLCASSSGTGGNEQFFGPGTRLTVL.